This T cell receptor beta chain was found in a study of beta chain features in type 1 diabetes. General study findings and limits: All four CD4+ subsets from Type 1 diabetes patients carried moderately but significantly shorter TCRB CDR3s. Lower insertion and higher deletion counts appeared at VDJ junctions in type 1 diabetes patients.

Investigators reverse transcribed all isolated RNA, so they sequenced expressed TCRB transcripts. It was found that naive, central memory and regulatory T cell samples averaged about 3.4 million reads. The repertoire was sequenced with immunoSEQ multiplex PCR; TCRdb's copy has only in-frame clones and lacks some. This sample has about 620,000 clones; roughly 15% occur once, and the top ten carry roughly 0.098%. This clone has only a few counts. Its antigen is currently unknown. The CDR3 totals 14 residues. Germline CDR1 is SNHLY and CDR2 is FYNNEI. The V gene lost 9 bases and the J gene lost 4 bases, with 17 bases spanning the gap.

Sequenced: naive CD4+ T cells from blood. The genes are TRBV2 and TRBJ2-3, with a tentative D call TRBD1 (8 bases). This TCR was recovered from a man between 18 and 35 years old in good health. In DNA, the CDR3 is TGTGCCAGTGCGCGGACAGGGAGGGCAGATACGCAGTATTTT. Translation gives CASARTGRADTQYF.